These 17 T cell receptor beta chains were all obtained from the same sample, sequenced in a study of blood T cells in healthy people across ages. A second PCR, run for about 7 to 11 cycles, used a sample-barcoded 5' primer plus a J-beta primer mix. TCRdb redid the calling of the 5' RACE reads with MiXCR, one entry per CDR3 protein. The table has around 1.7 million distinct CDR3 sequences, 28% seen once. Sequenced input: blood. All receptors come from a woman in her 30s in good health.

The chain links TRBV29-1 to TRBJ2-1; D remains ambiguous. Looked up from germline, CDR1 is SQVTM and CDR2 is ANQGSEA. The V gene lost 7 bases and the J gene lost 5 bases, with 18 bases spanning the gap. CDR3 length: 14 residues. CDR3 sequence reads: CSARPRHMHNEQFF. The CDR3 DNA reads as TGCAGCGCCCGCCCCCGGCATATGCACAATGAGCAGTTCTTC.

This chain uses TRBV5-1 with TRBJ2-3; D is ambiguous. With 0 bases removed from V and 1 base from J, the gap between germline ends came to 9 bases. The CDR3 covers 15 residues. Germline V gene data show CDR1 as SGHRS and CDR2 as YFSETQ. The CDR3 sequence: CASSLEWFGTDTQYF. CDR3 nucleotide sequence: TGCGCCAGCAGCTTGGAGTGGTTCGGCACAGATACGCAGTATTTT.

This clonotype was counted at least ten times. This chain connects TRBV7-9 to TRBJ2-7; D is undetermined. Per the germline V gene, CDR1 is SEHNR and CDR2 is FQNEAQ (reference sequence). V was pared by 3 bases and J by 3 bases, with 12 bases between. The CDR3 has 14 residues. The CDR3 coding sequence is TGTGCCAGCAGCTTGAGTAGTACGATCTACGAGCAGTACTTC. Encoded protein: CASSLSSTIYEQYF.

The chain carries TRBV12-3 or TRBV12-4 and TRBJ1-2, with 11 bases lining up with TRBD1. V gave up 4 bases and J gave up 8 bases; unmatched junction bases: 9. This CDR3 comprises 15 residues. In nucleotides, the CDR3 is TGTGCCAGCAGTTCGGCCGGGACAGGGGGTAAGGGCTACACCTTC. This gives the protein CASSSAGTGGKGYTF.

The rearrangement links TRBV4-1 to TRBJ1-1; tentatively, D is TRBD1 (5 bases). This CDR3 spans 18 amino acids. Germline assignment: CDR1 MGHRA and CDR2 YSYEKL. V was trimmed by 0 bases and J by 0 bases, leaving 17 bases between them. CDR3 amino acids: CASSQDQDIFFMNTEAFF. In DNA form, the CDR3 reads TGCGCCAGCAGCCAAGATCAGGACATATTTTTTATGAACACTGAAGCTTTCTTT.

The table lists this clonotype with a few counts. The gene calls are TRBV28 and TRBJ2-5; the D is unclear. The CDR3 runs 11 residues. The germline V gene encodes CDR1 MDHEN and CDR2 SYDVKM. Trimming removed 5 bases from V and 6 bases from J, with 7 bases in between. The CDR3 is CASSIRKTQYF. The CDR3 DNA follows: TGTGCCAGCAGTATTAGGAAGACCCAGTACTTC. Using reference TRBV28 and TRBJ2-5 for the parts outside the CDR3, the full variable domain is DVKVTQSSRYLVKRTGEKVFLECVQDMDHENMFWYRQDPGLGLRLIYFSYDVKMKEKGDIPEGYSVSREKKERFSLILESASTNQTSMYLCASSIRKTQYFGPGTRLLVL.

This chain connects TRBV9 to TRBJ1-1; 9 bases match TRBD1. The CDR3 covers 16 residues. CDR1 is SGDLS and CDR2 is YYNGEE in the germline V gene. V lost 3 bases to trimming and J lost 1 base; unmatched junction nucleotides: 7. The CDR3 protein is CASSARDRVSNTEAFF. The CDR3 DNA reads TGTGCCAGCAGCGCCCGGGACAGGGTTTCGAACACTGAAGCTTTCTTT. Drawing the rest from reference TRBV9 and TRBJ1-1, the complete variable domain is DSGVTQTPKHLITATGQRVTLRCSPRSGDLSVYWYQQSLDQGLQFLIQYYNGEERAKGNILERFSAQQFPDLHSELNLSSLELGDSALYFCASSARDRVSNTEAFFGQGTRLTVV.

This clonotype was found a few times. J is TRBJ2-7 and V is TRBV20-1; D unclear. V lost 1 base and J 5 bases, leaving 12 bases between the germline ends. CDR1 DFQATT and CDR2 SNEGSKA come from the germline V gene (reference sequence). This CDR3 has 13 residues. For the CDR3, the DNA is TGCAGTGCTAGAGTGGGATCGCGAAACGAGCAGTACTTC. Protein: CSARVGSRNEQYF.

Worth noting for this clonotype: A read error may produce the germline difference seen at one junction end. The CDR3 loop reads CAGRTLGHHGYTF. The CDR3 region has the DNA TGTGCCGGCAGAACATTGGGCCACCATGGCTACACCTTC. The chain is built from TRBV6-5 and TRBJ1-2; D is ambiguous. CDR3 length equals 13 residues. Germline-derived CDR1 and CDR2 are MNHEY and SVGAGI.

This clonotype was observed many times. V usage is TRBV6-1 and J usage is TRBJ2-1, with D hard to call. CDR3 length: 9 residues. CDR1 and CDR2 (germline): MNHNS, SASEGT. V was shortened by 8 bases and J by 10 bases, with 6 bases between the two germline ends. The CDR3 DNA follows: TGTGCCAGCGGCTCAGAGCAGTTCTTC. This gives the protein CASGSEQFF.

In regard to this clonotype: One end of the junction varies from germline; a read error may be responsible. The CDR3 nucleotides are TGTGCCAGCAGCCCTCAGACAGGGTCCGCAACTAATGAAAAACCGTTTTTT. Its protein product is CASSPQTGSATNEKPFF. The chain couples TRBV7-2 to TRBJ1-4, with TRBD1 matching 7 bases. Per germline, CDR1 SGHTA and CDR2 FQGNSA. This CDR3 spans 17 amino acids.

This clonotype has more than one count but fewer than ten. The CDR3 loop is CASTEDLDGYTF. CDR3 in DNA: TGTGCCAGCACCGAGGACCTAGACGGCTACACCTTC. The J gene is TRBJ1-2, the V gene TRBV12-3 or TRBV12-4; D is ambiguous. Trimming cost V 7 bases and J 8 bases, with 14 bases left between them. The CDR3 is 12 amino acids.

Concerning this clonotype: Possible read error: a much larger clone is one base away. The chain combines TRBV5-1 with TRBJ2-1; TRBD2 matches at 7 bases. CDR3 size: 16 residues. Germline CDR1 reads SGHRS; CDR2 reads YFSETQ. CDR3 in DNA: TGCGCCAACAGCCCACTAGCGTCGAAGGGGTCTGATGAGCAGTTCTTC. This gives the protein CANSPLASKGSDEQFF.

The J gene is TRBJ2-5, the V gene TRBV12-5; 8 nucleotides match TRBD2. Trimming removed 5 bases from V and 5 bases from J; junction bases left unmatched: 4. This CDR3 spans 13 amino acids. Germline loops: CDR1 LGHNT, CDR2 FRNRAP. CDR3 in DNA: TGTGCTAGTGGTCACGGGGGGGCGGAGACCCAGTACTTC. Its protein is CASGHGGAETQYF.

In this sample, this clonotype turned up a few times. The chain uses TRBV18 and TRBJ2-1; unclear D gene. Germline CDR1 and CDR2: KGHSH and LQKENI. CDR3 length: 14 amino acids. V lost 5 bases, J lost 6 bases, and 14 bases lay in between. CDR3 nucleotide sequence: TGTGCCAGCTCAAACCCCGTATCCCCCAATGAGCAGTTCTTC. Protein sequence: CASSNPVSPNEQFF.

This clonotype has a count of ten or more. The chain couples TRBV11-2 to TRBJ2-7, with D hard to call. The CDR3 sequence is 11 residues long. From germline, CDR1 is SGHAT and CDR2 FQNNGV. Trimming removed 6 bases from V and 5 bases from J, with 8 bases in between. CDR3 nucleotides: TGTGCCAGCAGATATTCCCACGAGCAGTACTTC. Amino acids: CASRYSHEQYF.

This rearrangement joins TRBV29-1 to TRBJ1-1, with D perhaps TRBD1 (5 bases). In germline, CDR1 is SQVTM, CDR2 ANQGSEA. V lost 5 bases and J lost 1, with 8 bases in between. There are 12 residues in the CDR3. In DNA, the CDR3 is TGCAGCGTTCGACAGTCGAACACTGAAGCTTTCTTT. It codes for CSVRQSNTEAFF.